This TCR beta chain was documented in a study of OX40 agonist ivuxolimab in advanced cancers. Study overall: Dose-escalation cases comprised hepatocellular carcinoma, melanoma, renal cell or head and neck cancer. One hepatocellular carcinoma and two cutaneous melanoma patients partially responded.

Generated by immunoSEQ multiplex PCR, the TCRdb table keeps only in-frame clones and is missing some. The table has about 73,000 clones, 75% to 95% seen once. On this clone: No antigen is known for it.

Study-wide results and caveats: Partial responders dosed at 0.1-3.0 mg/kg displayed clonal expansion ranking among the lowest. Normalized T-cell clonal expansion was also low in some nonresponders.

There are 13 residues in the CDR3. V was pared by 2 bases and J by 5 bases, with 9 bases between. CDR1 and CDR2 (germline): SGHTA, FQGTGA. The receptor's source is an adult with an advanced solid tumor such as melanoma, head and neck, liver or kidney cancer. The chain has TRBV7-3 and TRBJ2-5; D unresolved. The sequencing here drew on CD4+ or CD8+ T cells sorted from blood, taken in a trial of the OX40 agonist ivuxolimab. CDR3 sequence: CASSLFSQETQYF. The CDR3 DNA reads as TGTGCCAGCAGCTTATTTTCGCAGGAGACCCAGTACTTC.